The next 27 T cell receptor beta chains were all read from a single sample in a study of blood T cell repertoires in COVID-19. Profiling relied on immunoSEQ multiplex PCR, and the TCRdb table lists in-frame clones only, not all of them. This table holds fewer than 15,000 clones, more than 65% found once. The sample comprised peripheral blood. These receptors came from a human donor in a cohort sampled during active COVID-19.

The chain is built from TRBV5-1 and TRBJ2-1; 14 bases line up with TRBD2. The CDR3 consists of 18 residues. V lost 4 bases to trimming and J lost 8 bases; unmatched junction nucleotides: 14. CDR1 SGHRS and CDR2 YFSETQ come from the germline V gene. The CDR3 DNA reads TGCGCCAGCAGCGCCTGGGGACCGGGACTAGCGGGAGCGTATGAGCAGTTCTTC. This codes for CASSAWGPGLAGAYEQFF.

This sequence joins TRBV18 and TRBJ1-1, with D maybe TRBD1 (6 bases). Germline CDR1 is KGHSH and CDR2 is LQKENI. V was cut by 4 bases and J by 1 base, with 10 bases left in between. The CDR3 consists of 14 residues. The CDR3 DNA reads TGTGCCAGCTCACTTTGGACAGAGAACACTGAAGCTTTCTTT. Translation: CASSLWTENTEAFF.

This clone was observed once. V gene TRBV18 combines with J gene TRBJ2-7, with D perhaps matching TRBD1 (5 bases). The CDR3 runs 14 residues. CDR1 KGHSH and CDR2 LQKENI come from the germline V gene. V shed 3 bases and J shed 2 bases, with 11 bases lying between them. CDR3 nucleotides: TGTGCCAGCTCACCTGACGAACAGGCCTACGAGCAGTACTTC. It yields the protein CASSPDEQAYEQYF.

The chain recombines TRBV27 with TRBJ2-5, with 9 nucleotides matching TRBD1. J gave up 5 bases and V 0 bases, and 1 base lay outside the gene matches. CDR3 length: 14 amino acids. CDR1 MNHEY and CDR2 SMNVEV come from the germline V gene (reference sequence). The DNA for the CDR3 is TGTGCCAGCAGTTTATCGGACAGGGGCGAGACCCAGTACTTC. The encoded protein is CASSLSDRGETQYF.

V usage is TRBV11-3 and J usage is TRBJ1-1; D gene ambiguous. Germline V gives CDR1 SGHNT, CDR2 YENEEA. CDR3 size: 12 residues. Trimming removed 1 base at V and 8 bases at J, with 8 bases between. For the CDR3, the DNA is TGTGCCAGCAGCTTAGCGGGAGGCGAAGCTTTCTTT. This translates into CASSLAGGEAFF.

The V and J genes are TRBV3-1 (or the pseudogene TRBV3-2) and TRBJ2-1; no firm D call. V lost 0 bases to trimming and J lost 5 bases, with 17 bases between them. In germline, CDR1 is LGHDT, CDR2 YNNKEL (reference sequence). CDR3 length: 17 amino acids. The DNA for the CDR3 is TGTGCCAGCAGCCAAGAATACCACAGCATGTCGGACAATGAGCAGTTCTTC. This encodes CASSQEYHSMSDNEQFF.

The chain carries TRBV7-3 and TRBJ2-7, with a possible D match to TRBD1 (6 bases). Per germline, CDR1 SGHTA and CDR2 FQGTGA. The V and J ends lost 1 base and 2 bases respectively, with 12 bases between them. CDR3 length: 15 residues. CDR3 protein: CASSLRDTPTYEQYF. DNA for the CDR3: TGTGCCAGCAGCTTAAGGGACACTCCAACCTACGAGCAGTACTTC. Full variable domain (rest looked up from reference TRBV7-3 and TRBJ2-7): GAGVSQTPSNKVTEKGKYVELRCDPISGHTALYWYRQSLGQGPEFLIYFQGTGAADDSGLPNDRFFAVRPEGSVSTLKIQRTERGDSAVYLCASSLRDTPTYEQYFGPGTRLTVT.

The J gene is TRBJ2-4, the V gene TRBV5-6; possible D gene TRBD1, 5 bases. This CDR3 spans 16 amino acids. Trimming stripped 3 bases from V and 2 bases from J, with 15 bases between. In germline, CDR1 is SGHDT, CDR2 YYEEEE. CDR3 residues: CASSWGQQVTKNIQYF. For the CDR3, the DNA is TGTGCCAGCAGCTGGGGCCAGCAAGTAACCAAAAACATTCAGTACTTC.

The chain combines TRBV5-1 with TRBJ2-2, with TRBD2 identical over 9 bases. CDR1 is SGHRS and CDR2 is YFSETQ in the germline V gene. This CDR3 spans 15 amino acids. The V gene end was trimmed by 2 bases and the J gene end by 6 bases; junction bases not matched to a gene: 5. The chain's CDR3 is CASSFTAGGAGELFF. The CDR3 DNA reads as TGCGCCAGCAGCTTTACAGCGGGAGGTGCCGGGGAGCTGTTTTTT. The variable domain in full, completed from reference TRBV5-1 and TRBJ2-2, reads KAGVTQTPRYLIKTRGQQVTLSCSPISGHRSVSWYQQTPGQGLQFLFEYFSETQRNKGNFPGRFSGRQFSNSRSEMNVSTLELGDSALYLCASSFTAGGAGELFFGEGSRLTVL.

CDR3 bases: TGTGCCTGGAGTCCCCCGACTACATACAATGAGCAGTTCTTC. It specifies CAWSPPTTYNEQFF. The chain has TRBV30 and TRBJ2-1; tentatively, D is TRBD2 (5 bases). V dropped 2 bases and J dropped 4 bases, with 12 bases sitting between them. The CDR3 totals 14 residues. Germline values: CDR1 GTSNPN, CDR2 SVGIG (reference sequence).

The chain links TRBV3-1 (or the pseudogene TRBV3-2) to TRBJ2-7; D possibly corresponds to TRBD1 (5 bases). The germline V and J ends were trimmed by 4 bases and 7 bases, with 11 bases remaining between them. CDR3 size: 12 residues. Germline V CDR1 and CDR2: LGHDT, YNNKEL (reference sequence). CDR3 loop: CASSPLGREQYF. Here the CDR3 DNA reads TGTGCCAGCAGCCCGCTGGGGCGGGAGCAGTACTTC.

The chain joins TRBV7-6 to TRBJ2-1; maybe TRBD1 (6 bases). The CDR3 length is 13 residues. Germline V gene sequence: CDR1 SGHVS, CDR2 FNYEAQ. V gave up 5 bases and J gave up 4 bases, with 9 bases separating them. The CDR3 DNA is TGTGCCAGCAGCCACAGGGCTTACAATGAGCAGTTCTTC. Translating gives CASSHRAYNEQFF.

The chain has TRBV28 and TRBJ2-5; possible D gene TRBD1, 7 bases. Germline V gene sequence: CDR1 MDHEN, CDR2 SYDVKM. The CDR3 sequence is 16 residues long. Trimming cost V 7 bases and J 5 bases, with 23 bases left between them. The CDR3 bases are TGTGCCAGCACCGCCATCCTAGGAGGGGGCGAGGAGACCCAGTACTTC. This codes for CASTAILGGGEETQYF.

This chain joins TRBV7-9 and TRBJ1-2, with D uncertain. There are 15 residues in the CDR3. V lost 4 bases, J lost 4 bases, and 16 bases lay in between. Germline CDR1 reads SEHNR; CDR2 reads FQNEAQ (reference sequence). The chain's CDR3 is CASSSKNLISYGYTF. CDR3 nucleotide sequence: TGTGCCAGCAGCTCAAAGAACCTGATCAGCTATGGCTACACCTTC.

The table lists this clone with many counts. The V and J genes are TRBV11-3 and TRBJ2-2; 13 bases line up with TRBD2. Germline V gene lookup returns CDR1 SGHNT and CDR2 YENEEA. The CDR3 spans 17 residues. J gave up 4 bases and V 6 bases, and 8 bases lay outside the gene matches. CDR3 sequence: CASRHGTSGVRTGELFF. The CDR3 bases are TGTGCCAGCAGACACGGGACTAGCGGGGTTCGCACCGGGGAGCTGTTTTTT.

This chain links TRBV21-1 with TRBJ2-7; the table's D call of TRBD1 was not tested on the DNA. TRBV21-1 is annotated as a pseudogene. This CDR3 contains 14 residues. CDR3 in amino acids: CASSTDRGSYEQYF. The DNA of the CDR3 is TGTGCCAGCAGCACGGACAGGGGCTCCTACGAGCAGTACTTC.

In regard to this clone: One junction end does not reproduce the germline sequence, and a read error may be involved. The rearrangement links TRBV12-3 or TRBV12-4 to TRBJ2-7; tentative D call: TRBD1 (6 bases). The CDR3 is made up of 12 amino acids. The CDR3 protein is CASSLLFRTVSF. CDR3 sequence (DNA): TGTGCCAGCAGTTTACTTTTCAGGACAGTCAGCTTC.

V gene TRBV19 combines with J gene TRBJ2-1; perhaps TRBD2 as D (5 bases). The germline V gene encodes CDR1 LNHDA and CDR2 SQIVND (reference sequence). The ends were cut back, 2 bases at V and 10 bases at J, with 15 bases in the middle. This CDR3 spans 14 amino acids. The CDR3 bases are TGTGCCAGTAGTATAACCGCACTAGGTGGGGAGCAGTTCTTC. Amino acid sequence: CASSITALGGEQFF.

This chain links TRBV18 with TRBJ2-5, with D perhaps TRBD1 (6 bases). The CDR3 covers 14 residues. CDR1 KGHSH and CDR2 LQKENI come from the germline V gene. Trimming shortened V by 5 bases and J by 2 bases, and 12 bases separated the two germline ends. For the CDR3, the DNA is TGTGCCAGCTCAGCAGGGGCGCAACAAGAGACCCAGTACTTC. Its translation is CASSAGAQQETQYF.

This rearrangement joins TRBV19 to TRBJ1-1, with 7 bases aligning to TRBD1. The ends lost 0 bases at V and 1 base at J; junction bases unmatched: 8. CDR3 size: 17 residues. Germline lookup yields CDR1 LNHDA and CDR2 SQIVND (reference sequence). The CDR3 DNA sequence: TGTGCCAGTAGTATAGATCGGGTGACAGGGAAGAACACTGAAGCTTTCTTT. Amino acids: CASSIDRVTGKNTEAFF.

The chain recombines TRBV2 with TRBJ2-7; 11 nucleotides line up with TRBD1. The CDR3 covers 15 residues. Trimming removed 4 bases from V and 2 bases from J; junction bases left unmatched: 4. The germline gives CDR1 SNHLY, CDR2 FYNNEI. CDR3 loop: CASSAPGQGAYEQYF. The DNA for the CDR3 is TGTGCCAGCAGTGCGCCGGGACAGGGGGCCTACGAGCAGTACTTC.

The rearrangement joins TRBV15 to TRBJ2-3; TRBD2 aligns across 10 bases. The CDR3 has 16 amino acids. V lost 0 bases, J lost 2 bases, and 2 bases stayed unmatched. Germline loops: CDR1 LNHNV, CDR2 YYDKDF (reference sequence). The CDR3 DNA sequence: TGTGCCACCAGCAGAGATGGGACTAGCGTCACAGATACGCAGTATTTT. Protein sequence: CATSRDGTSVTDTQYF.

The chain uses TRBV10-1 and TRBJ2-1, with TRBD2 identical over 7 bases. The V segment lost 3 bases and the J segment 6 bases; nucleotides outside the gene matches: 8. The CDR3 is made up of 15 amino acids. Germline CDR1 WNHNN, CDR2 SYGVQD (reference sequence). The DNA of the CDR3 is TGCGCCAGCAGTGAATCAGGGACTATCGGCAATGAGCAGTTCTTC. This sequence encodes CASSESGTIGNEQFF.

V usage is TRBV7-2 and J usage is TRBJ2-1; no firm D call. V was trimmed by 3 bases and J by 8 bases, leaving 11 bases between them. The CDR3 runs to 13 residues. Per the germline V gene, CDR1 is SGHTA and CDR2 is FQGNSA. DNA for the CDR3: TGTGCCAGCAGCTTCTTTGGAGAGCATGAGCAGTTCTTC. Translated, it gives CASSFFGEHEQFF.

The CDR3 DNA follows: TGTGCCACATCCTCGGGAGATCCTGGAGATACGCAGTATTTT. As protein: CATSSGDPGDTQYF. The chain is built from TRBV2 and TRBJ2-3; a weak D match, TRBD2 (6 bases). This CDR3 is 14 amino acids long. V was shortened by 10 bases and J by 5 bases, with 19 bases between the two germline ends. Per germline, CDR1 SNHLY and CDR2 FYNNEI.

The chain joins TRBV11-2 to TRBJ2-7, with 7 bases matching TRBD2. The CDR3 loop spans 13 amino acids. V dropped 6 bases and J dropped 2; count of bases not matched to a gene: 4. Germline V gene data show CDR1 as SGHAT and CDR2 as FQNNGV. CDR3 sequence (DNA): TGTGCCAGCAGTGCGGGGGTAGCCTACGAGCAGTACTTC. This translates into CASSAGVAYEQYF.

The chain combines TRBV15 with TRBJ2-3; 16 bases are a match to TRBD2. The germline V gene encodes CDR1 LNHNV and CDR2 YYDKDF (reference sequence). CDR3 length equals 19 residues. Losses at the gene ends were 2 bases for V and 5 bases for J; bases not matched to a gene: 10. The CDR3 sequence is CATSRTVPGLAGGGDTQYF. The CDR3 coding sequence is TGTGCCACCAGCAGAACAGTCCCGGGACTAGCGGGAGGGGGAGATACGCAGTATTTT. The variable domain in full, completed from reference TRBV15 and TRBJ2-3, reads DAMVIQNPRYQVTQFGKPVTLSCSQTLNHNVMYWYQQKSSQAPKLLFHYYDKDFNNEADTPDNFQSRRPNTSFCFLDIRSPGLGDTAMYLCATSRTVPGLAGGGDTQYFGPGTRLTVL.